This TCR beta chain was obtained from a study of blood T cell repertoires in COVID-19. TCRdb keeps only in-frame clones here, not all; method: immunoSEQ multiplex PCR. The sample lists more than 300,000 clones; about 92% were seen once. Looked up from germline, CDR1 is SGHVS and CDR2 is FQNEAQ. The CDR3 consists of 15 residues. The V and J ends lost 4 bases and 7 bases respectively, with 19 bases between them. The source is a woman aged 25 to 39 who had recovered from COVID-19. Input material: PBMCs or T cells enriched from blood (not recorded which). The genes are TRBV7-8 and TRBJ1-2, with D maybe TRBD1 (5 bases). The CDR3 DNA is TGTGCCAGCAGCTCAACGACGGAGGGACTCGGTGGCTACACCTTC. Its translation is CASSSTTEGLGGYTF.